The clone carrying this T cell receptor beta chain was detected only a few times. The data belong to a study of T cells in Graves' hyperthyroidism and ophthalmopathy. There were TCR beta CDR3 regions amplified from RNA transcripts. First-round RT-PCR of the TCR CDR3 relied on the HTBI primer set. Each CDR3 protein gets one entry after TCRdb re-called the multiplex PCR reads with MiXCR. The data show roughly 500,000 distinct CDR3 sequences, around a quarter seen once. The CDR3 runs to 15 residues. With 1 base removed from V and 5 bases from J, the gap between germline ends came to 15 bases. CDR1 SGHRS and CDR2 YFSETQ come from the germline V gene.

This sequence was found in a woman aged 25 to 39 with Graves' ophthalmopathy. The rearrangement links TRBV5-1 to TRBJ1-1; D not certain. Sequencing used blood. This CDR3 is CASSLSHSGRTEAFF. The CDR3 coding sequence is TGCGCCAGCAGCTTGAGTCATAGCGGGCGGACTGAAGCTTTCTTT.